This T cell receptor beta chain was identified during a study of a mutant IDH1 vaccine in newly diagnosed glioma. Study context: Treated patients comprised about 62% males and around 38% females, mean age 40.4 years.

There are 15 residues in the CDR3. Germline loops: CDR1 SNHLY, CDR2 FYNNEI. V lost 3 bases and J lost 5; bases outside the gene matches: 8. Measured with immunoSEQ multiplex PCR; TCRdb has only the in-frame clones, and not every one. Of approximately 92,000 clones in the sample, around three quarters are singletons; the top ten hold around 7.5%. The time point here: baseline, week 1 (first vaccination visit). Stated treatment: pre-vaccination baseline after standard-of-care therapy. Donor diagnoses consisted of new WHO grade 3 or 4 IDH1-mutant, ATRX-lost astrocytomas. The source is a middle-aged man with glioma. This material consisted of PBMCs, taken from a glioma patient treated with radiotherapy, temozolomide or both. V is TRBV2 and J is TRBJ2-3, with 7 bases lining up with TRBD2. The CDR3: CASSDRLAGGDTQYF. Here the CDR3 DNA reads TGTGCCAGCAGTGACCGACTAGCTGGGGGAGATACGCAGTATTTT.